Below, 3 T cell receptor beta chains from the same sample are listed, as sequenced in a study of blood T cell repertoires in COVID-19. The repertoire was sequenced with immunoSEQ multiplex PCR; TCRdb's copy has only in-frame clones and lacks some. The table lists over 150,000 clones, around 80% of them singletons. The sample was peripheral blood. Receptors originate from a human donor in a cohort sampled during active COVID-19.

The V call is TRBV28, the J call TRBJ2-2; 10 nucleotides align to TRBD1. The V gene's germline CDR1 is MDHEN and CDR2 SYDVKM. The CDR3 is 15 amino acids. With 7 bases clipped from V and 6 bases from J, the junction kept 8 bases outside the gene matches. The CDR3 DNA follows: TGTGCCAGCACTAACGACAGGGGGCGAGCCGGGGAGCTGTTTTTT. It encodes CASTNDRGRAGELFF. Variable domain in full (rest from reference TRBV28 and TRBJ2-2): DVKVTQSSRYLVKRTGEKVFLECVQDMDHENMFWYRQDPGLGLRLIYFSYDVKMKEKGDIPEGYSVSREKKERFSLILESASTNQTSMYLCASTNDRGRAGELFFGEGSRLTVL.

The chain employs TRBV28 and TRBJ2-7; the match to TRBD2 covers 12 bases. V trimming: 6 bases; J trimming: 5 bases; junction bases outside the gene matches: 8. The CDR3 loop spans 15 amino acids. Germline V gene sequence: CDR1 MDHEN, CDR2 SYDVKM. CDR3 in amino acids: CASRTSGRSLDEQYF. In nucleotides, the CDR3 is TGTGCCAGCAGAACTAGCGGGAGGTCCCTTGACGAGCAGTACTTC.

The V call is TRBV5-1, the J call TRBJ2-2; D unclear. This CDR3 comprises 15 residues. Trimming pared 6 bases from V and 3 bases from J, leaving 15 bases between. The germline gives CDR1 SGHRS, CDR2 YFSETQ. The CDR3 region is CASTAEFSDTGELFF. The CDR3 DNA reads as TGCGCCAGCACCGCGGAGTTTTCTGACACCGGGGAGCTGTTTTTT.